This TCR beta chain was sequenced during a study of response to subunit inactivated influenza vaccine. Overall study results and limits: It was the authors' suggestion that each seasonal influenza vaccination recruits few new T cells.

Trimming left V 0 bases short and J 3 bases short, with 11 bases between. The V gene's germline CDR1 is LGHNA and CDR2 YNFKEQ. CDR3 length: 16 residues. The table lists this clonotype with a few counts. Its matching antigen is unknown. Via MiXCR, TCRdb re-called the RT-PCR reads, giving one row per CDR3 protein. This sample carries 650,000 to 800,000 distinct CDR3 sequences, approximately 17% of them seen once, and the ten largest clones take around 9.9%. The TCR sequence derives from a man between 50 and 59 years old who received an inactivated influenza vaccine. The sequencing used PBMCs from blood, collected 5 days after vaccination. The rearrangement links TRBV4-2 to TRBJ2-2; D is uncertain. The CDR3 sequence is CASSQDRNGYTGELFF. For the CDR3, the DNA is TGTGCCAGCAGCCAAGATCGGAACGGGTACACCGGGGAGCTGTTTTTT.